Listed below are T cell receptor beta chains from one sample, sequenced in a study of blood T cell repertoires in COVID-19. Clones were read by immunoSEQ multiplex PCR, and TCRdb kept only the in-frame ones, dropping some. The repertoire holds hundreds of thousands of clones, with 83% as singletons. The material sequenced was peripheral blood. The receptor source for this set is a woman between 45 and 60 years old with acute or convalescent COVID-19. The CDR3 runs from the conserved cysteine through the conserved F or W. A D gene is named only where the DNA matches it firmly. Clone size is shown for a subset of rows, as once, few, many or a class of expanded clone.

TRBV19	-	TRBJ1-3	-	TGTGCCAGCCATCCGGGTACCACCTCTGGAAACACCATATATTTT	CASHPGTTSGNTIYF
TRBV7-2	-	TRBJ1-1	-	TGTGCCAGCAGCTTAGTGGTCAGGGGGAACACTGAAGCTTTCTTT	CASSLVVRGNTEAFF
TRBV4-2	-	TRBJ1-5	TRBD1	TGTGCCAGCAGCCAGACAGGGGGGGAACGAAGCAATCAGCCCCAGCATTTT	CASSQTGGERSNQPQHF
TRBV5-4	-	TRBJ2-1	TRBD1	TGTGCCAGCAGCTTGGAAGGACAGGGGTACAATGAGCAGTTCTTC	CASSLEGQGYNEQFF
TRBV7-9	-	TRBJ2-2	TRBD1	TGTGCCAGCCAGCCCGGGACAGGGGTAAACGGGGAGCTGTTTTTT	CASQPGTGVNGELFF
TRBV24-1	-	TRBJ2-1	TRBD2	TGTGCCACCAAAGAGACTAGCGGGAAAAATGAGCAGTTCTTC	CATKETSGKNEQFF
TRBV28	few	TRBJ2-1	-	TGTGCCAGCAGTTTTCCCGGGACTGCTAGGTCCTACAATGAGCAGTTCTTC	CASSFPGTARSYNEQFF
TRBV21-1	-	TRBJ2-1	-	TGTGCCAGCAGATTCCCCGAGCGGGAGGGCCACGATGAGCAGTTCTTC	CASRFPEREGHDEQFF
TRBV4-1	few	TRBJ2-1	-	TGCGCCAGCAGCCAAGGGAGGTTGGAAGAGCAGTTCTTC	CASSQGRLEEQFF
TRBV5-1	-	TRBJ2-1	-	TGCGCCAGCAGCATGACGATACATCGGGGGAATGAGCAGTTCTTC	CASSMTIHRGNEQFF
TRBV3-1/TRBV3-2	-	TRBJ1-1	-	TGTGCCAGCAGCCTGTGGAGCACTGAAGCTTTCTTT	CASSLWSTEAFF
TRBV19	-	TRBJ1-1	TRBD1	TGTGCCAGTAGTACATTTGTATTACAGGGGGCGACGGACACTGAAGCTTTCTTT	CASSTFVLQGATDTEAFF
TRBV6-5	-	TRBJ1-1	-	TGTGCCAGCAAACAGGGAATGAACACTGAAGCTTTCTTT	CASKQGMNTEAFF
TRBV5-5	-	TRBJ1-1	-	TGTGCCAGCAGCAAGGGGGGGGTGAACACTGAAGCTTTCTTT	CASSKGGVNTEAFF
TRBV24-1	-	TRBJ2-2	TRBD2	TGTGCCACCAGTGACACCGGGACTAGTTCCACCGGGGAGCTGTTTTTT	CATSDTGTSSTGELFF
TRBV11-2	once	TRBJ2-7	-	TGTGCCAGCAGCCCCGGACTTGCCTACGAGCAGTACTTC	CASSPGLAYEQYF
TRBV2	-	TRBJ1-2	-	TGTGCCAGCAGGAATCCGGGGGTGAGCTATGGCTACACCTTC	CASRNPGVSYGYTF
TRBV5-5	-	TRBJ1-2	-	TGTGCCAGCAGCTCGTTACGGGACTCTAACTATGGCTACACCTTC	CASSSLRDSNYGYTF
TRBV28	-	TRBJ2-7	-	TGTGCCAGCAGTCCTAGCGAGAGGGACTCCTACGAGCAGTACTTC	CASSPSERDSYEQYF
TRBV6-6	-	TRBJ2-2	-	TGTGCCAGCAGTGCCACTCAAACCGGGGAGCTGTTTTTT	CASSATQTGELFF
TRBV4-1	-	TRBJ2-2	TRBD2	TGCGCCAGCAGCCAATCTAGCGGGGGGACCACTGGGGAGCTGTTTTTT	CASSQSSGGTTGELFF
TRBV29-1	-	TRBJ2-4	-	TGCAGCGTTGGGCAGGACAACAAAAACATTCAGTACTTC	CSVGQDNKNIQYF
TRBV19	-	TRBJ2-1	-	TGTGCCAGTAGTATATCCAGCGGAGGTACCGAGGCCTACAATGAGCAGTTCTTC	CASSISSGGTEAYNEQFF
TRBV27	-	TRBJ2-5	TRBD2	TGTGCCAGCAGTTCCTACACTAGCGGGGTCGAGACCCAGTACTTC	CASSSYTSGVETQYF
TRBV11-2	-	TRBJ2-5	TRBD1	TGTGCCAGCAGCTCACGGGACAGGGGGTTTACGTTAGAGACCCAGTACTTC	CASSSRDRGFTLETQYF
TRBV3-1/TRBV3-2	once	TRBJ1-4	-	TGTGCCAGCAGGAACCAACAGGGTGGCAAGGAACTGTTTTTT	CASRNQQGGKELFF
TRBV19	-	TRBJ1-3	TRBD1	TGTGCCAGTAGCCTAGGGGGCCGGGGAGGAAACACCATATATTTT	CASSLGGRGGNTIYF
TRBV5-1	-	TRBJ2-5	TRBD2	TGCGCCAGCAGCTTTACGGGACTAGCGGGGGGCATCCAAGAGACCCAGTACTTC	CASSFTGLAGGIQETQYF
TRBV7-2	-	TRBJ1-4	TRBD1	TGTGCCAGCAGCCCACAGGGGGCAGTTTATGGAAAACTGTTTTTT	CASSPQGAVYGKLFF